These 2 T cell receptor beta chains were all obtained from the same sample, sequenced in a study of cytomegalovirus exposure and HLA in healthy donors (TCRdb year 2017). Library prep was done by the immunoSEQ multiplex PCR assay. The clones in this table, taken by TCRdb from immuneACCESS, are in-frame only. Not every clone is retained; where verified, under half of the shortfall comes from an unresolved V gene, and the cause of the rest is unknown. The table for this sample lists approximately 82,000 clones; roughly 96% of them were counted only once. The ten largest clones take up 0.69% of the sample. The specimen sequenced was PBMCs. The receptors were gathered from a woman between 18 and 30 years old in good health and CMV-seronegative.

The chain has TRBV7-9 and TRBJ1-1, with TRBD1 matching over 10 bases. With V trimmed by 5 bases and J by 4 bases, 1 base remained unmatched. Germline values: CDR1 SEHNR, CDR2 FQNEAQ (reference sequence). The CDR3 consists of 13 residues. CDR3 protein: CASSGTGATEAFF. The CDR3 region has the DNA TGTGCCAGCAGCGGGACAGGGGCCACTGAAGCTTTCTTT.

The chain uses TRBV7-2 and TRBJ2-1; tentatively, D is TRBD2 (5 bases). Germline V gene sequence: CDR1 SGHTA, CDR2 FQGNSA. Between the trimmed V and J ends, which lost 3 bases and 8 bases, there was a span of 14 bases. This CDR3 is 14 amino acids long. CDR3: CASSLPSSGHEQFF. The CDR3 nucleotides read TGTGCCAGCAGCTTGCCTAGCTCGGGCCATGAGCAGTTCTTC.